This T cell receptor beta chain emerged from a study of regulatory T cells in long-lasting Graves disease. Findings and caveats of the study: Compared with new cases, persistent Graves' patients showed reduced TCR diversity.

Germline V CDR1 and CDR2: LGHNT, FRNRAP. The CDR3 spans 14 residues. Deletions cut 1 base from V and 1 base from J, with 7 bases between. Sample time point: persistent/refractory GD, antithyroid drugs over 5 years with positive TRAb. The authors made the TCR library using RNA they extracted from PBMCs. Investigators prepared the TCR beta libraries by applying iRepertoire HTBI primers and Arm-PCR of CDR3 regions. Each CDR3 protein is one row after TCRdb ran MiXCR on the multiplex PCR reads. The repertoire holds roughly 490,000 distinct CDR3 sequences, with roughly 23% as singletons. This clonotype has ten or more counts. What it binds is unknown.

The source is a female donor with Graves disease. The sequencing here drew on peripheral blood mononuclear cells (PBMCs), taken when the disease was refractory, from a patient treated with antithyroid drugs. The chain uses TRBV12-5 and TRBJ2-5; D not certain. The CDR3 here is CASGLDSSQETQYF. The CDR3 DNA reads TGTGCTAGTGGTTTGGATTCATCCCAAGAGACCCAGTACTTC.